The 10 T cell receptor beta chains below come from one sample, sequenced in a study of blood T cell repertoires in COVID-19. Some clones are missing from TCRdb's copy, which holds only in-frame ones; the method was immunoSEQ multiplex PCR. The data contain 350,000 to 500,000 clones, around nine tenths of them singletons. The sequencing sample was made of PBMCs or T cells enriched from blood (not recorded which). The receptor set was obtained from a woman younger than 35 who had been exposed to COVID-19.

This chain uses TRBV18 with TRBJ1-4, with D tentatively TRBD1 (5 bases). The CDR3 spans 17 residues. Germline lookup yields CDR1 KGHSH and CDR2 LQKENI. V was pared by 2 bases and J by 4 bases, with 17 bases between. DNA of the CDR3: TGTGCCAGCTCACCAGGGGCGAACCCGAGCGTTAATGAAAAACTGTTTTTT. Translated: CASSPGANPSVNEKLFF.

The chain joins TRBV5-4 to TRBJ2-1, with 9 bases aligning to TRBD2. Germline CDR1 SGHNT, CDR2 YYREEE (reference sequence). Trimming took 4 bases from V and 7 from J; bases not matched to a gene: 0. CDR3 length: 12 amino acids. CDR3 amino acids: CASSAGGNEQFF. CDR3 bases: TGTGCCAGCAGCGCGGGAGGGAATGAGCAGTTCTTC.

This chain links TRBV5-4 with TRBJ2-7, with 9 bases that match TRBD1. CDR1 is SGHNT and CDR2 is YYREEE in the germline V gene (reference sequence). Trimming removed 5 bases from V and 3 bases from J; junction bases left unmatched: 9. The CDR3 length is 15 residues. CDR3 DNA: TGTGCCAGCAGAAAGGACAGGGGAAGTATCTACGAGCAGTACTTC. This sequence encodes CASRKDRGSIYEQYF.

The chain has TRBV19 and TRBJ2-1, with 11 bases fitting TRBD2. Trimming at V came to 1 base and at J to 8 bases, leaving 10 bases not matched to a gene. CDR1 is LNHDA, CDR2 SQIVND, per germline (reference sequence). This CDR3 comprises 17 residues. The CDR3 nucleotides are TGTGCCAGTAGTATAGGTGTAGCGGGGGGGCCGGTCCATGAGCAGTTCTTC. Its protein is CASSIGVAGGPVHEQFF.

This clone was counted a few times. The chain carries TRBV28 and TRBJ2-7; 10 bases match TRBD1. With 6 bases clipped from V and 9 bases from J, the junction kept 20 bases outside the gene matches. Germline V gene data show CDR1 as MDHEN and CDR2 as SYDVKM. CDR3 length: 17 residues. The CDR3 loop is CASSPLALRDRGWWQYF. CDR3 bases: TGTGCCAGCAGCCCACTCGCTCTCCGGGACAGGGGTTGGTGGCAGTACTTC.

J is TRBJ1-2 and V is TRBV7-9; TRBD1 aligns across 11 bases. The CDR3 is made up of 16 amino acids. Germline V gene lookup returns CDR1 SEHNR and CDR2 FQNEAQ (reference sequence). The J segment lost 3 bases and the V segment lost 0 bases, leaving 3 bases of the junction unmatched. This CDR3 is CASSLAPGQGDYGYTF. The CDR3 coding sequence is TGTGCCAGCAGCTTAGCCCCGGGACAGGGGGACTATGGCTACACCTTC.

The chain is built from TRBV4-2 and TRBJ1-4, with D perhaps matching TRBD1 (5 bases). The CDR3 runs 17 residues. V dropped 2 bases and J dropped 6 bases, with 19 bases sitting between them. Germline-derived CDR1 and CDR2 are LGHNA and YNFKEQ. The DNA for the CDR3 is TGTGCCAGCAGCCAAAAATCCGTGCCAGGGATGGATGAAAAACTGTTTTTT. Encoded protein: CASSQKSVPGMDEKLFF.

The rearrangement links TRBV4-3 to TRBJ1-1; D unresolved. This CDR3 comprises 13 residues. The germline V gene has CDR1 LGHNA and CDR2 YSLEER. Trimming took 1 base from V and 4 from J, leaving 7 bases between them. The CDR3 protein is CASSQGLSTEAFF. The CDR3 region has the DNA TGCGCCAGCAGCCAAGGATTGAGCACTGAAGCTTTCTTT.

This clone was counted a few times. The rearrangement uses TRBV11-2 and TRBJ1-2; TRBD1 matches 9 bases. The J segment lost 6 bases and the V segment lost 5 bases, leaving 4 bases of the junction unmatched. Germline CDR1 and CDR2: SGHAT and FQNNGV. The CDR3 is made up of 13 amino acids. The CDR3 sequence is CASSPRTGDGYTF. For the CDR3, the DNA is TGTGCCAGCAGCCCGCGGACAGGGGATGGCTACACCTTC.

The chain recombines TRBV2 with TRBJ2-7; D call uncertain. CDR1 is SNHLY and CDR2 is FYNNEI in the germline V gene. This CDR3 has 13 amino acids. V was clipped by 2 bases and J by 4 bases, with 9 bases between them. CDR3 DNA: TGTGCCAGCAGTGAAATTTCCGGTTACGAGCAGTACTTC. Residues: CASSEISGYEQYF.